This T cell receptor (beta chain) originates from a study of PD-1 blockade in classical Hodgkin lymphoma. Each and every patient relapsed after autologous stem cell transplantation, and patients got differing brentuximab vedotin exposure. Clones were read by immunoSEQ multiplex PCR, and TCRdb kept only the in-frame ones, dropping some. The repertoire has over 25,000 clones, almost 85% of them found once; the top ten carry around 10%. This CDR3 region has 16 residues. The chain combines TRBV21-1 with TRBJ2-7; the table's D call TRBD1 went unverified against the DNA. TRBV21-1 is flagged as a pseudogene. The sequencing used peripheral blood mononuclear cells (PBMCs), collected before the second cycle of nivolumab. The sequence derives from a human donor with classical Hodgkin lymphoma. The CDR3 here is CASSKTKDRTTYEQYF. The CDR3 bases are TGTGCCAGCAGCAAGACTAAGGACAGGACAACCTACGAGCAGTACTTC.